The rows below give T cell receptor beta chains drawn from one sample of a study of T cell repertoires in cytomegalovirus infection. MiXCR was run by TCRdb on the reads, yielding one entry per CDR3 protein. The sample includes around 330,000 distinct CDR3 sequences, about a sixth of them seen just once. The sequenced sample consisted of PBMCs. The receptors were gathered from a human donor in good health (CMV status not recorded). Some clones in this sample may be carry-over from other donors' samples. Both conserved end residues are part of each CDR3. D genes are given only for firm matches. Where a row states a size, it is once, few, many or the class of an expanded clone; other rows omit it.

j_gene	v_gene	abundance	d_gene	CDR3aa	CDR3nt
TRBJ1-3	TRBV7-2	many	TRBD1	CASSLASGTVSGNTIYF	TGTGCCAGCAGCTTAGCTTCTGGGACAGTCTCTGGAAACACCATATATTTT
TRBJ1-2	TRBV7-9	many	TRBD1	CASSLGQGQGKSYGYTF	TGTGCCAGCAGCTTAGGACAGGGCCAAGGCAAAAGCTATGGCTACACCTTC
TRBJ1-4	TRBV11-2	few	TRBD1	CASSLDRGTGGEKLFF	TGTGCCAGCAGCTTAGATCGTGGGACAGGGGGAGAAAAACTGTTTTTT
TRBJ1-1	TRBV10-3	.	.	CAIQKQLTNTEAFF	TGTGCCATCCAGAAACAGTTAACGAACACTGAAGCTTTCTTT
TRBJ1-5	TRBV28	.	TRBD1	CASSSPDRANNQPQHF	TGTGCCAGCAGTTCGCCGGACAGGGCTAACAATCAGCCCCAGCATTTT
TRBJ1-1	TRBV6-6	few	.	CASSYDQEAFF	TGTGCCAGCAGTTACGATCAAGAAGCTTTCTTT
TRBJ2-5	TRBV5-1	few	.	CASSVAAQETQYF	TGCGCCAGCAGCGTGGCAGCGCAAGAGACCCAGTACTTC
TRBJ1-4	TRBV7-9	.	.	CASSPSGGLEKLFF	TGTGCCAGCAGCCCATCTGGGGGATTGGAAAAACTGTTTTTT
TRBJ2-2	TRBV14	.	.	CASSQAQEAGELFF	TGTGCCAGCAGCCAAGCGCAGGAGGCCGGGGAGCTGTTTTTT
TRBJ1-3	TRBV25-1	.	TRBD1	CASSETGAGNTIYF	TGTGCCAGCAGTGAAACAGGGGCTGGAAACACCATATATTTT
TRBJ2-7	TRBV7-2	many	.	CASSLDSTTYEQYF	TGTGCCAGCAGCTTAGACTCAACAACCTACGAGCAGTACTTC
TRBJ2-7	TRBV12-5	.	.	CASGSVIGLEQYF	TGTGCTAGTGGTTCGGTGATCGGCCTAGAGCAGTACTTC
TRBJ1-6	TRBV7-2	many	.	CASSPGGRAGSPLHF	TGTGCCAGCAGCCCCGGGGGCAGGGCGGGTTCACCCCTCCACTTT
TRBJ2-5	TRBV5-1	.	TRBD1	CASSSGQRIQETQYF	TGCGCCAGCAGCTCGGGACAGCGGATTCAAGAGACCCAGTACTTC
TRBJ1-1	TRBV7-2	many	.	CASSSGGRGNTEAFF	TGTGCCAGCAGCTCCGGGGGTCGGGGGAACACTGAAGCTTTCTTT
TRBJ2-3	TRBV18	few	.	CASSPGVTDTQYF	TGTGCCAGCTCACCGGGGGTTACAGATACGCAGTATTTT
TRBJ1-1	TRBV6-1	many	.	CASSGRTVTEAFF	TGTGCCAGCAGTGGACGTACAGTCACTGAAGCTTTCTTT
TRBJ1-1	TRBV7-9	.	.	CASSLVGWGVTEAFF	TGTGCCAGCAGCTTAGTCGGTTGGGGGGTTACTGAAGCTTTCTTT
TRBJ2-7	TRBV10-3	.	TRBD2	CAIAREGQDEQYF	TGTGCCATCGCCAGGGAGGGTCAAGACGAGCAGTACTTC
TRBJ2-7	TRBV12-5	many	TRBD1	CASCIDRVEQYF	TGTGCTAGTTGCATCGACAGGGTCGAGCAGTACTTC
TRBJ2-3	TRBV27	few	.	CASSPQTSRTDTQYF	TGTGCCAGCAGTCCACAGACGAGTCGGACAGATACGCAGTATTTT
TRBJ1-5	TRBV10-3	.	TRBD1	CAISESGTGGGSAQHF	TGTGCCATCAGTGAGTCCGGTACAGGGGGCGGTTCGGCCCAGCATTTT
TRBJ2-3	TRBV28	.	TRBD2	CASSPFGLGGGSTDTQYF	TGTGCCAGCAGTCCCTTCGGTTTAGGCGGGGGTAGCACAGATACGCAGTATTTT
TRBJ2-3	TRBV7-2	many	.	CASSFYRADTQYF	TGTGCCAGCAGCTTCTACAGGGCCGATACGCAGTATTTT
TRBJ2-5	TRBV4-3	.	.	CASSQDREFRETQYF	TGCGCCAGCAGCCAAGATCGTGAATTCCGGGAGACCCAGTACTTC
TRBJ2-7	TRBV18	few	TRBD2	CASSPPSRTSYEQYF	TGTGCCAGCTCACCTCCTTCTAGGACTAGCTACGAGCAGTACTTC
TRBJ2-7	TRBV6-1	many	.	CASGAYEQYF	TGTGCCAGCGGGGCCTACGAGCAGTACTTC
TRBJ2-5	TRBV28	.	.	CASSIGVGRVGETQYF	TGTGCCAGCAGTATCGGGGTCGGAAGGGTAGGGGAGACCCAGTACTTC
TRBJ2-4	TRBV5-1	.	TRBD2	CASSLASGGNIQYF	TGCGCCAGCAGCTTAGCTAGCGGGGGAAACATTCAGTACTTC
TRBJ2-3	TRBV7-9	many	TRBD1	CASSLRTTGPTDTQYF	TGTGCCAGCAGCTTACGTACGACAGGGCCGACGGATACGCAGTATTTT
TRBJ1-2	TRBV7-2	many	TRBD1	CASSIDREYGYTF	TGTGCCAGCAGCATTGACAGGGAATATGGCTACACCTTC
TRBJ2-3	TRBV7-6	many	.	CASSLVPDTDTQYF	TGTGCCAGCAGCTTAGTCCCGGACACAGATACGCAGTATTTT
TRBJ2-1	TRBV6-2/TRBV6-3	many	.	CASRPGSTYNEQFF	TGTGCCAGCAGGCCTGGGTCTACCTACAATGAGCAGTTCTTC
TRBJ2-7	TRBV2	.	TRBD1	CASTPGQVLYEQYF	TGTGCCAGCACCCCGGGACAGGTCCTGTACGAGCAGTACTTC
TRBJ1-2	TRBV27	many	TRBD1	CASRLSRDSFSDGYTF	TGTGCCAGCAGGTTATCCCGGGACAGTTTCTCCGATGGCTACACCTTC
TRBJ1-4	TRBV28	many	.	CASSQKQGGDEKLFF	TGTGCCAGCAGTCAAAAACAGGGTGGGGATGAAAAACTGTTTTTT
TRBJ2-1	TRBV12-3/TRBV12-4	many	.	CASSLAPGPGEQFF	TGTGCCAGCAGTTTAGCGCCGGGTCCGGGTGAGCAGTTCTTC
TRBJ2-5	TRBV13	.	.	CASSATRQETQYF	TGTGCCAGCAGCGCGACAAGACAAGAGACCCAGTACTTC
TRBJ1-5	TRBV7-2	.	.	CASSRRAGEHQPQHF	TGTGCCAGCAGCCGACGGGCAGGGGAACATCAGCCCCAGCATTTT
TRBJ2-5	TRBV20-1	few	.	CSAQGGGSQETQYF	TGCAGTGCTCAGGGTGGGGGTTCACAAGAGACCCAGTACTTC
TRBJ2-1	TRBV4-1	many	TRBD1	CASSQDQGASYNEQFF	TGCGCCAGCAGCCAAGATCAGGGGGCGAGCTACAATGAGCAGTTCTTC